Presented here are 17 T cell receptor beta chains from one specimen sequenced in a study of OX40 agonist ivuxolimab in advanced cancers. Method: immunoSEQ multiplex PCR; TCRdb's copy keeps in-frame clones and lacks some. This sample carries about 61,000 clones, roughly 90% of them seen once, and the ten largest clones take more than 20%. Sequenced material: CD4+ or CD8+ T cells sorted from blood, taken in a trial of the OX40 agonist ivuxolimab. The receptors were sampled from an adult with an advanced solid tumor such as melanoma, head and neck, liver or kidney cancer.

The chain couples TRBV28 to TRBJ1-6, with D tentatively TRBD1 (5 bases). The ends were cut back, 2 bases at V and 7 bases at J, with 12 bases in the middle. The CDR3 runs to 15 residues. The V gene's germline CDR1 is MDHEN and CDR2 SYDVKM. CDR3 nucleotide sequence: TGTGCCAGCAGTTTACAAGGACATTTCAATTCACCCCTCCACTTT. Its translation is CASSLQGHFNSPLHF.

The V and J genes are TRBV6-6 and TRBJ2-1; TRBD1 agrees at 9 bases. Trimming removed 7 bases from V and 8 bases from J; junction bases left unmatched: 6. This CDR3 has 13 amino acids. Germline V CDR1 and CDR2: MNHNY, SVGAGI (reference sequence). Written as DNA, the CDR3 is TGTGCCAGCATCGGACAGGGGAACGATGAGCAGTTCTTC. Translated: CASIGQGNDEQFF.

J is TRBJ1-6 and V is TRBV7-8; no clear D gene. V lost 2 bases and J 3 bases, leaving 11 bases between the germline ends. The CDR3 length is 16 residues. Germline lookup yields CDR1 SGHVS and CDR2 FQNEAQ. The CDR3 DNA follows: TGTGCCAGCAGCTTATGGGCTTCTCTCTATAATTCACCCCTCCACTTT. It encodes CASSLWASLYNSPLHF.

The sample holds a few counts of this clone. J is TRBJ1-1 and V is TRBV7-9; D is unclear. This CDR3 has 16 amino acids. Trimming removed 1 base from V and 1 base from J, with 13 bases in between. CDR1 SEHNR and CDR2 FQNEAQ come from the germline V gene (reference sequence). CDR3 region: CASSLVEWGGNTEAFF. For the CDR3, the DNA is TGTGCCAGCAGCTTAGTCGAATGGGGTGGGAACACTGAAGCTTTCTTT.

V and J are TRBV9 and TRBJ2-5; D is unresolved. The ends were cut back, 3 bases at V and 1 base at J, with 4 bases in the middle. Germline lookup yields CDR1 SGDLS and CDR2 YYNGEE. The CDR3 is 12 residues long. The CDR3 is CASSGVQETQYF. CDR3 nucleotides: TGTGCCAGCAGCGGGGTCCAAGAGACCCAGTACTTC.

J is TRBJ2-3 and V is TRBV6-1; 11 bases are a match to TRBD2. Germline CDR1 is MNHNS and CDR2 is SASEGT. This CDR3 spans 15 amino acids. The ends lost 2 bases at V and 5 bases at J; junction bases unmatched: 3. DNA of the CDR3: TGTGCCAGCAGTGAACTAGCGGGAGGACAAGATACGCAGTATTTT. Translation gives CASSELAGGQDTQYF.

This chain joins TRBV28 and TRBJ1-3; D remains ambiguous. The CDR3 spans 16 residues. Trimming pared 4 bases from V and 0 bases from J, leaving 13 bases between. Germline assignment: CDR1 MDHEN and CDR2 SYDVKM. CDR3 sequence reads: CASSSGQVHSGNTIYF. The CDR3, as DNA: TGTGCCAGCAGTTCGGGCCAGGTGCACTCTGGAAACACCATATATTTT.

The rearrangement joins TRBV5-1 to TRBJ2-1; tentatively, D is TRBD2 (5 bases). This CDR3 is 13 amino acids long. From germline, CDR1 is SGHRS and CDR2 YFSETQ. V lost 4 bases and J 0 bases, leaving 5 bases between the germline ends. Written as DNA, the CDR3 is TGCGCCAGCAGCGGGAGCTCCTACAATGAGCAGTTCTTC. Amino acid sequence: CASSGSSYNEQFF.

V usage is TRBV4-1 and J usage is TRBJ2-3, with D possibly TRBD2 on 6 matching bases. The CDR3 spans 16 residues. The germline V and J ends were trimmed by 1 base and 2 bases, with 13 bases remaining between them. CDR1 and CDR2 (germline): MGHRA, YSYEKL. CDR3 nucleotides: TGCGCCAGCAGCCAAGCGTTGGCACTAGCCACAGATACGCAGTATTTT. It codes for CASSQALALATDTQYF.

The chain has TRBV15 and TRBJ2-3; 7 bases are shared with TRBD2. Germline CDR1 reads LNHNV; CDR2 reads YYDKDF (reference sequence). The V and J ends lost 0 bases and 2 bases, in that order; junction bases with no gene match: 8. The CDR3 sequence is 17 residues long. The CDR3 loop reads CATSREIGSGTTDTQYF. Here the CDR3 DNA reads TGTGCCACCAGCAGAGAGATTGGAAGCGGGACCACAGATACGCAGTATTTT.

This clone was recorded once. The chain carries TRBV9 and TRBJ2-1; no reliable D call. Germline CDR1 reads SGDLS; CDR2 reads YYNGEE. CDR3 size: 15 residues. V lost 4 bases and J 1 base, leaving 12 bases between the germline ends. CDR3 nucleotides: TGTGCCAGCAGCAAACATGGGATATCCTACAATGAGCAGTTCTTC. Its translation is CASSKHGISYNEQFF.

V usage is TRBV27 and J usage is TRBJ2-1, with 12 bases fitting TRBD2. There are 15 residues in the CDR3. Germline lookup yields CDR1 MNHEY and CDR2 SMNVEV (reference sequence). After removal of 5 bases from V and 8 bases from J, the junction contained 7 bases not matched to a gene. CDR3 region: CASSIGLAGRDEQFF. The CDR3 DNA is TGTGCCAGCAGTATCGGACTAGCGGGAAGGGATGAGCAGTTCTTC.

CDR3 region: CASSLAEAGRDGYTF. DNA of the CDR3: TGCGCCAGCAGCTTGGCCGAAGCCGGGCGAGATGGCTACACCTTC. The chain carries TRBV5-1 and TRBJ1-2; no clear D. V was trimmed by 0 bases and J by 6 bases, leaving 15 bases between them. Germline CDR1 SGHRS, CDR2 YFSETQ. The CDR3 has 15 amino acids. Combining the CDR3 with reference TRBV5-1 and TRBJ1-2 gives the whole variable domain KAGVTQTPRYLIKTRGQQVTLSCSPISGHRSVSWYQQTPGQGLQFLFEYFSETQRNKGNFPGRFSGRQFSNSRSEMNVSTLELGDSALYLCASSLAEAGRDGYTFGSGTRLTVV.

The rearrangement uses TRBV7-9 and TRBJ2-1, with 11 bases matching TRBD2. V lost 6 bases, J lost 10 bases, and 8 bases stayed unmatched. The CDR3 consists of 14 residues. Looked up from germline, CDR1 is SEHNR and CDR2 is FQNEAQ (reference sequence). CDR3 amino acids: CASSRRLAGTEQFF. The DNA for the CDR3 is TGTGCCAGCAGTAGGCGACTAGCGGGGACGGAGCAGTTCTTC.

The rearrangement joins TRBV6-5 to TRBJ1-2; D might be TRBD1 (6 bases). Germline assignment: CDR1 MNHEY and CDR2 SVGAGI. This CDR3 is 15 amino acids long. V was pared by 3 bases and J by 0 bases, with 11 bases between. CDR3 nucleotide sequence: TGTGCCAGCAGTTATGGGACACGAGCTAACTATGGCTACACCTTC. This sequence encodes CASSYGTRANYGYTF.

The chain couples TRBV9 to TRBJ1-3, with 7 bases identical to TRBD1. This CDR3 has 15 residues. V was clipped by 4 bases and J by 0 bases; unmatched bases: 4. Germline CDR1 and CDR2: SGDLS and YYNGEE. The CDR3 loop is CASSTGTASGNTIYF. The CDR3 region has the DNA TGTGCCAGCAGCACAGGGACAGCCTCTGGAAACACCATATATTTT.

The rearrangement joins TRBV9 to TRBJ2-1, with 8 bases identical to TRBD2. V lost 4 bases, J lost 8 bases, and 5 bases stayed unmatched. The length of the CDR3 is 13 residues. Looked up from germline, CDR1 is SGDLS and CDR2 is YYNGEE. CDR3 nucleotide sequence: TGTGCCAGCAGCCCGGGACTAGGCTATGAGCAGTTCTTC. Its protein is CASSPGLGYEQFF. The full variable domain, with the rest looked up from reference TRBV9 and TRBJ2-1, is DSGVTQTPKHLITATGQRVTLRCSPRSGDLSVYWYQQSLDQGLQFLIQYYNGEERAKGNILERFSAQQFPDLHSELNLSSLELGDSALYFCASSPGLGYEQFFGPGTRLTVL.